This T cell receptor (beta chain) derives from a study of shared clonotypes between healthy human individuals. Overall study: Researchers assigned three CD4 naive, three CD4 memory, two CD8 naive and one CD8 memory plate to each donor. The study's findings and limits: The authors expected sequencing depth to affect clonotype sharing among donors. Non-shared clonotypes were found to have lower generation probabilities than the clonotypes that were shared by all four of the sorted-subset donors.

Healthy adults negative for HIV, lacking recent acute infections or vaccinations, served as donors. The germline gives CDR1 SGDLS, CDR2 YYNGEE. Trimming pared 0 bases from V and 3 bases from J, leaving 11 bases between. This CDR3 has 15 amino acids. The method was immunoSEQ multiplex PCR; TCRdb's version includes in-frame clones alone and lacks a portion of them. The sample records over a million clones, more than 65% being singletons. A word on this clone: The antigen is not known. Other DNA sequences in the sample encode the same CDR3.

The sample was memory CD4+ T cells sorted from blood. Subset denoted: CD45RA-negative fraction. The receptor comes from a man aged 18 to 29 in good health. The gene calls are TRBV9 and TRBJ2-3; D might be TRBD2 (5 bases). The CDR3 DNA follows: TGTGCCAGCAGCGTAGACGGCGGGTCTACAGATACGCAGTATTTT. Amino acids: CASSVDGGSTDTQYF.